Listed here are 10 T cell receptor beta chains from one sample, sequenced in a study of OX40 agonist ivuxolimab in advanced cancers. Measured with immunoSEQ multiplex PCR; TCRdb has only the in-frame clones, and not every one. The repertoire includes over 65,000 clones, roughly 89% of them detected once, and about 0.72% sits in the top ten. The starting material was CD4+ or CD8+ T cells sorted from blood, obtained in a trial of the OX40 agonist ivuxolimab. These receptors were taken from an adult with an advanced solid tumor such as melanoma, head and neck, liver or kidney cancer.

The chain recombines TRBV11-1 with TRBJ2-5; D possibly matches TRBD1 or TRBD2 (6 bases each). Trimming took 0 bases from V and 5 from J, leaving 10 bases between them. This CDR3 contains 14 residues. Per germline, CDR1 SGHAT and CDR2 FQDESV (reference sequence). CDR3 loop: CASSLAGGWETQYF. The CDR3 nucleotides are TGTGCCAGCAGCTTAGCGGGGGGCTGGGAGACCCAGTACTTC.

CDR3 bases: TGCGCCAGCAGTCAATCGAAAGGAAAGTATGGCTACACCTTC. Its translation is CASSQSKGKYGYTF. This chain uses TRBV23-1 with TRBJ1-2; D remains ambiguous. Being an ORF, TRBV23-1 has a function that is uncertain. The CDR3 is 14 amino acids. Trimming stripped 0 bases from V and 5 bases from J, with 10 bases between.

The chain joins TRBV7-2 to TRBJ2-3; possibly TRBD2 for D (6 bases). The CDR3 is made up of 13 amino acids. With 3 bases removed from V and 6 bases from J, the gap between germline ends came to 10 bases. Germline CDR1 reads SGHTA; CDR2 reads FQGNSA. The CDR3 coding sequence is TGTGCCAGCAGCTTCGGGGGAAGGGATACGCAGTATTTT. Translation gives CASSFGGRDTQYF.

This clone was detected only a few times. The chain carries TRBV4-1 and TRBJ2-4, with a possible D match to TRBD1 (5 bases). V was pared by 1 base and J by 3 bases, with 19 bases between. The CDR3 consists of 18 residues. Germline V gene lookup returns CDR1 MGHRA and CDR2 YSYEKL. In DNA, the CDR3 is TGCGCCAGCAGCCAAGGAATTCTCAGGGCCCAGGGCAAAAACATTCAGTACTTC. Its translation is CASSQGILRAQGKNIQYF.

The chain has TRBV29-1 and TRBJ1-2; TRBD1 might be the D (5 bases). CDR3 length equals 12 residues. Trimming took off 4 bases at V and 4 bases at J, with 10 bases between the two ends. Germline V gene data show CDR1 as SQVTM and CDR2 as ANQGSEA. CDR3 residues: CSVGDGRYGYTF. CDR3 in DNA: TGCAGCGTTGGGGACGGACGCTATGGCTACACCTTC.

CDR3 nucleotide sequence: TGCGCCAGCAGTACTCGGATTACAACCAACAATTCACCCCTCCACTTT. Translated, it gives CASSTRITTNNSPLHF. The V and J genes are TRBV5-1 and TRBJ1-6; D uncertain. Trimming took 5 bases from V and 7 from J, leaving 19 bases between them. Germline assignment: CDR1 SGHRS and CDR2 YFSETQ. The CDR3 contains 16 residues. The full variable domain, completed using reference TRBV5-1 and TRBJ1-6, is KAGVTQTPRYLIKTRGQQVTLSCSPISGHRSVSWYQQTPGQGLQFLFEYFSETQRNKGNFPGRFSGRQFSNSRSEMNVSTLELGDSALYLCASSTRITTNNSPLHFGNGTRLTVT.

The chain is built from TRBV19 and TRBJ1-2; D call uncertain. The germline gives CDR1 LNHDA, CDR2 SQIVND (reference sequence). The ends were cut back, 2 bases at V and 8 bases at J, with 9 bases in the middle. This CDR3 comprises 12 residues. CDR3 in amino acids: CASSISTGGYTF. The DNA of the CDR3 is TGTGCCAGTAGTATAAGTACCGGGGGCTACACCTTC.

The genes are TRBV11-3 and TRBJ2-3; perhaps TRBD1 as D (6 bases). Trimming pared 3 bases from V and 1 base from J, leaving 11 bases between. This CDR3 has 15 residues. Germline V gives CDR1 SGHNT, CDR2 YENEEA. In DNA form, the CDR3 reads TGTGCCAGCAGCTTTGGGGGCGCGGGCACAGATACGCAGTATTTT. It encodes CASSFGGAGTDTQYF.

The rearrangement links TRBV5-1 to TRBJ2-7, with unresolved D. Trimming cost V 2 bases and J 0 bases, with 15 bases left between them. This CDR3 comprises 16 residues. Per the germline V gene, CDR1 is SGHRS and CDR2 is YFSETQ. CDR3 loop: CASSLLDDGLSYEQYF. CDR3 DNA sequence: TGCGCCAGCAGCTTATTAGACGACGGCCTCTCCTACGAGCAGTACTTC.

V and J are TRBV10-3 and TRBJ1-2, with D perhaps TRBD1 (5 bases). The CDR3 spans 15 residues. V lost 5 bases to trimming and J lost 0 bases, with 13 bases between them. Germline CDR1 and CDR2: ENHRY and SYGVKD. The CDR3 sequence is CAISIWDGTNYGYTF. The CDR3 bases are TGTGCCATCAGTATATGGGACGGTACTAACTATGGCTACACCTTC.